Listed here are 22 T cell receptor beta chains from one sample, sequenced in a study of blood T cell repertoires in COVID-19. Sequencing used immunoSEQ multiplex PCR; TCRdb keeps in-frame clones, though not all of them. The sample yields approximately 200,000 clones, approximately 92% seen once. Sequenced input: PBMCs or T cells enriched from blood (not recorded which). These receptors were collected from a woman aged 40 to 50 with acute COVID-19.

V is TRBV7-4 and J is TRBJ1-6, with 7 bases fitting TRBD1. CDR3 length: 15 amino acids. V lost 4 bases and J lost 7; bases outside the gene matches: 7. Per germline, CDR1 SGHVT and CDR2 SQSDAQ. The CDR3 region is CASSWADRENSPLHF. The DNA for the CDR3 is TGTGCCAGCAGCTGGGCAGACAGGGAAAATTCACCCCTCCACTTT.

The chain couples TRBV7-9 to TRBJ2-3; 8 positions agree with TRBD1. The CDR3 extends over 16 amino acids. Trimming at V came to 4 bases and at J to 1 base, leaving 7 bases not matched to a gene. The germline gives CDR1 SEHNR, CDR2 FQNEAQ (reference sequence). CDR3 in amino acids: CASSSRTGRGTDTQYF. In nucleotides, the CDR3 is TGTGCCAGCAGCTCCCGGACAGGGAGAGGCACAGATACGCAGTATTTT.

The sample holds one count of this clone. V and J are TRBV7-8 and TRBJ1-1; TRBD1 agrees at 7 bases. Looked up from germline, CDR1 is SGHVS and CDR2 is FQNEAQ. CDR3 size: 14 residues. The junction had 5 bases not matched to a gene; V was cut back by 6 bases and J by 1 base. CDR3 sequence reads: CASRGQAKNTEAFF. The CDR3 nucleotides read TGTGCCAGCAGAGGACAGGCCAAGAACACTGAAGCTTTCTTT.

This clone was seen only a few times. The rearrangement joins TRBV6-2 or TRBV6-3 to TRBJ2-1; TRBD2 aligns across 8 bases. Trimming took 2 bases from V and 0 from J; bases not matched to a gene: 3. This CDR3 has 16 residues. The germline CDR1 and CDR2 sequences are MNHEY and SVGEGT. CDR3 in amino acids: CASSYGRGVSYNEQFF. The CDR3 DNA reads TGTGCCAGCAGTTACGGGCGGGGGGTCTCCTACAATGAGCAGTTCTTC.

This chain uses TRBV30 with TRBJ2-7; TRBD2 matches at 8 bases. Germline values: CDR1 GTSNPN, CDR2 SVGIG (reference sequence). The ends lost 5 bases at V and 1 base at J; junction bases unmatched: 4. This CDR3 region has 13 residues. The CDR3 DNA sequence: TGTGCCTGGGGCGGGGGGATATCCTACGAGCAGTACTTC. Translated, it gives CAWGGGISYEQYF.

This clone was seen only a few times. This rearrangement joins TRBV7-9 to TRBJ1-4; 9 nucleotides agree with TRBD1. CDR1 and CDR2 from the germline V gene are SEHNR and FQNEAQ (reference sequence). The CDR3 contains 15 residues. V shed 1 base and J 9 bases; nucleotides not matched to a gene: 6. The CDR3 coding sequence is TGTGCCAGCAGCTTAGGATCTGGGACAGGGCAAAAACTGTTTTTT. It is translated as CASSLGSGTGQKLFF.

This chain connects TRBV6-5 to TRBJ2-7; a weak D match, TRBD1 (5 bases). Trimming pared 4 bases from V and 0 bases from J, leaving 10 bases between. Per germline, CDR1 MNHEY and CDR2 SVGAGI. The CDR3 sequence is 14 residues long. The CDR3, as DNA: TGTGCCAGCAGTTCAGGACAACGCTCCTACGAGCAGTACTTC. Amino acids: CASSSGQRSYEQYF.

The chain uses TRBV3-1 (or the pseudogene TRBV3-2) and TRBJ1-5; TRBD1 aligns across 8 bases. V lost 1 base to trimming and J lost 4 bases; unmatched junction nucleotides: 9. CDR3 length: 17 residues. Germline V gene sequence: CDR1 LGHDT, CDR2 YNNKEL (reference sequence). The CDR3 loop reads CASSQGTGRSLNQPQHF. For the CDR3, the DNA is TGTGCCAGCAGCCAAGGGACAGGGAGAAGCCTTAATCAGCCCCAGCATTTT.

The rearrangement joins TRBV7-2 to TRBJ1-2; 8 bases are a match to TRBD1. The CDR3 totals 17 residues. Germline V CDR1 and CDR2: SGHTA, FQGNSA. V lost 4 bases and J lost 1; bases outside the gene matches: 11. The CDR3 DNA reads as TGTGCCAGCAGCTCAAAAACACGAGGGACAGGTAACTATGGCTACACCTTC. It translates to CASSSKTRGTGNYGYTF. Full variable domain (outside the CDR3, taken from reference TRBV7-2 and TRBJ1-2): GAGVSQSPSNKVTEKGKDVELRCDPISGHTALYWYRQSLGQGLEFLIYFQGNSAPDKSGLPSDRFSAERTGGSVSTLTIQRTQQEDSAVYLCASSSKTRGTGNYGYTFGSGTRLTVV.

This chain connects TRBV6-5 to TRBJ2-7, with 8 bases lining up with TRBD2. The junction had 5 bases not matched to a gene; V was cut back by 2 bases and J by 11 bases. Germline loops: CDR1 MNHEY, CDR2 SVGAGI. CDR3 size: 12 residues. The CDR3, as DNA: TGTGCCAGCAGTTACCCGGGGGGGAGTGAGTACTTC. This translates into CASSYPGGSEYF.

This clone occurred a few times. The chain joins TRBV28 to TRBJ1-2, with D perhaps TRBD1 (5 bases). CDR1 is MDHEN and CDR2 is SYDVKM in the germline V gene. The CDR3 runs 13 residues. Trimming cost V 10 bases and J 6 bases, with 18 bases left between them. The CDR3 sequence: CATAPGHGNGYTF. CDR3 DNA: TGTGCCACCGCACCAGGACACGGAAATGGCTACACCTTC.

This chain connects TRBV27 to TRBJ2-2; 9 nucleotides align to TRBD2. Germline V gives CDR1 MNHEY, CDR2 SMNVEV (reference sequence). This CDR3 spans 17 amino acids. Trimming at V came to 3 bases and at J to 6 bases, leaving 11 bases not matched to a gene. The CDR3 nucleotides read TGTGCCAGCAGTTTGGGTAGCGGGAGCCACCGTTCCGGGGAGCTGTTTTTT. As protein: CASSLGSGSHRSGELFF.

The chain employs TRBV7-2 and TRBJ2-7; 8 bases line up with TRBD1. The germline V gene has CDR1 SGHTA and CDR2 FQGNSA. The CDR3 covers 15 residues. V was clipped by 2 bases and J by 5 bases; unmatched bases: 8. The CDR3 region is CASSLWGQELNEQYF. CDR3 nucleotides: TGTGCCAGCAGCTTATGGGGACAGGAGTTGAACGAGCAGTACTTC.

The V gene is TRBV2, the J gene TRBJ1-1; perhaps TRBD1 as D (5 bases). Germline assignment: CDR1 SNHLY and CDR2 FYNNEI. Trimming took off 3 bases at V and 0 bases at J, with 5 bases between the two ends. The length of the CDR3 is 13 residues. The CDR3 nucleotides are TGTGCCAGCAGTGAGGACATGAACACTGAAGCTTTCTTT. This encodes CASSEDMNTEAFF.

In DNA, the CDR3 is TGCGCCAGCAGCCAAGAAGCGGGCGGGAGTATCGGTGAGCAGTTCTTC. This sequence encodes CASSQEAGGSIGEQFF. The chain couples TRBV4-3 to TRBJ2-1, with TRBD2 matching over 7 bases. The V and J ends lost 0 bases and 9 bases, in that order; junction bases with no gene match: 11. CDR1 is LGHNA, CDR2 YSLEER, per germline. The CDR3 has 16 amino acids.

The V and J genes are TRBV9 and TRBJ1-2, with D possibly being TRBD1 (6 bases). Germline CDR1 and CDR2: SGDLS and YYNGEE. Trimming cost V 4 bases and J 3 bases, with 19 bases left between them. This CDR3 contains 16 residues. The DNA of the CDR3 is TGTGCCAGCAGCCTACGACAGGACCACTTGTACTATGGCTACACCTTC. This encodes CASSLRQDHLYYGYTF.

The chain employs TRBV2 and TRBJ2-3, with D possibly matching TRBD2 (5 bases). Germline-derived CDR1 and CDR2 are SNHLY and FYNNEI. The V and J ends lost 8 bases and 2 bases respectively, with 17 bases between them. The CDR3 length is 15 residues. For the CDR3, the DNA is TGTGCCAGCCGGGCTAGCCGGCCGTTCACAGATACGCAGTATTTT. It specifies CASRASRPFTDTQYF.

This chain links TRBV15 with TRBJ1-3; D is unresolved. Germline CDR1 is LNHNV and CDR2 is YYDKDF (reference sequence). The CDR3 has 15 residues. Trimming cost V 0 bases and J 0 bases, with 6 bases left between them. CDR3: CATSRERVSGNTIYF. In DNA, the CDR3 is TGTGCCACCAGCAGAGAAAGAGTCTCTGGAAACACCATATATTTT.

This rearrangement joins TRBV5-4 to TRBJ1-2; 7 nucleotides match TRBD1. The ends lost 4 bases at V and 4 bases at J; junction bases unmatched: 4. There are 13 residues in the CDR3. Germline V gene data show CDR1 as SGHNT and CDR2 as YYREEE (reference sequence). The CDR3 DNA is TGTGCCAGCAGCCAGGGGGGATCCTATGGCTACACCTTC. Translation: CASSQGGSYGYTF.

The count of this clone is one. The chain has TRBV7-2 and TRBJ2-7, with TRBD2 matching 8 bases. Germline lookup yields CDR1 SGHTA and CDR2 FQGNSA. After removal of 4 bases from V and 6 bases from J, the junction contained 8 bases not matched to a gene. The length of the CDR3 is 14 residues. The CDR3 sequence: CASSWVGSGTEQYF. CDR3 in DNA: TGTGCCAGCAGCTGGGTTGGTAGCGGGACCGAGCAGTACTTC.

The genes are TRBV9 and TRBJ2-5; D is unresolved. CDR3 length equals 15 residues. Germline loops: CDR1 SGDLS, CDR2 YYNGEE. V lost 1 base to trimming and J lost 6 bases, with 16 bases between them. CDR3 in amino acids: CASSVSHDSRKTQYF. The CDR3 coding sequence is TGTGCCAGCAGCGTAAGCCACGACTCCCGAAAGACCCAGTACTTC.

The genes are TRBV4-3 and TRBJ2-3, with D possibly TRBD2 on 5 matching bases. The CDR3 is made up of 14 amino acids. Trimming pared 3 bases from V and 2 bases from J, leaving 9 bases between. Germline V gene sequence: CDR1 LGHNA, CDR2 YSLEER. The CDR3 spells CASSQRVTTDTQYF. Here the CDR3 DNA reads TGCGCCAGCAGCCAGCGGGTGACCACAGATACGCAGTATTTT.